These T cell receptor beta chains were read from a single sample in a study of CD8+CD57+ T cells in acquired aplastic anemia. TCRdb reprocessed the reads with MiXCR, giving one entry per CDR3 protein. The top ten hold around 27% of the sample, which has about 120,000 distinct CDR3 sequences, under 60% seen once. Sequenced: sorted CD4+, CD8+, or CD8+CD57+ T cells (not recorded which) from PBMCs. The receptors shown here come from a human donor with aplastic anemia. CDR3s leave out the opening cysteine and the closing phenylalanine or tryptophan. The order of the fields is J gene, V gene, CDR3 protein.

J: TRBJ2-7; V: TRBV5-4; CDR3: ASSNRDNYEQY
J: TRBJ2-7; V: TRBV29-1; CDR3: SVAKGQGDYEQY
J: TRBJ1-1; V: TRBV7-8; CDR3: ASSLGAGIATEAF
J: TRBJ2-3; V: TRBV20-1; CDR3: SATGLAGGGGTDTQY
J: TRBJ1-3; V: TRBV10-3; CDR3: AISDPGTALGNTIY
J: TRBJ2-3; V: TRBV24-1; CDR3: ATSREGVTSTDTQY
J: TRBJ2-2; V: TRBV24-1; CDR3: ATSDLSREPTGELF
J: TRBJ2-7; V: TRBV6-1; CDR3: ASSTQGGYEQY
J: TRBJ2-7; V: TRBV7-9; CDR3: ASSRVGEQY
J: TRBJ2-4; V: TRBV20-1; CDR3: SAAPIDGAKNIQY
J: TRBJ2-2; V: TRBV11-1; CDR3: ASSGQTGGRAHTGELF
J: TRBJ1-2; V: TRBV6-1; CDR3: ASTSGAQHYGYT
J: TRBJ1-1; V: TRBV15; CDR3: ATSRKGRTEAF
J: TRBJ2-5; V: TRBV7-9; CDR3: ASRYGPQETQY
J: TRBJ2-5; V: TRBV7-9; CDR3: ASSSQDRGKVETQY
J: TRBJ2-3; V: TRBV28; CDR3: ASTTSSTDTQY
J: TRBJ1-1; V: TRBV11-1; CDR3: ASSWTPGQADTEAF
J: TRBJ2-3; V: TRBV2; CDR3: ASSVAGGPPDTQY
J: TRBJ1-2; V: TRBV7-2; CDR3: ASSGDRVGYT
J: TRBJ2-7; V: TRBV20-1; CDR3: SASSSPAISYEQY
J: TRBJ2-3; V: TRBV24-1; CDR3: ATSDTGTGATDTQY
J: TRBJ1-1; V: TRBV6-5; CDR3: ASSYELTGRNTEAF
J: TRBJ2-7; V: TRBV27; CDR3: ASSLATTYEQY
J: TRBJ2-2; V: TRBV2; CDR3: ASSVLGTENTGELF
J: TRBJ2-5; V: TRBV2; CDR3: ASSGERGVQETQY
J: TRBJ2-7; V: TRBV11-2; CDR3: ASSLEWGLSLYEQY
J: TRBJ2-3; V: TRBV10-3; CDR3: AISDYDHPGTGNTDTQY
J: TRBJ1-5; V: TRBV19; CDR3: ASSRGVSNQPQH
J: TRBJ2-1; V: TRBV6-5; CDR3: ASSYSNWETSGYNEQF
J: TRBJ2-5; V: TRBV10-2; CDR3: ASSGQGRSETQY
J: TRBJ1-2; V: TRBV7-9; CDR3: ASSLWTQKGYGYT
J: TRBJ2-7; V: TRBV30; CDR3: AWSVGTGGSYEQY
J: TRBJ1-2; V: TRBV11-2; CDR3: ASSLDRSRVNVGYT
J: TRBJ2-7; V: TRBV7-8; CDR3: ASSTYQGPRNEQY
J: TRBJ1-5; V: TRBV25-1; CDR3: ARVVDRVNQPQH
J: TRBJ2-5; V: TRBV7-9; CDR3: ASSLAYAQGRESELKETQY
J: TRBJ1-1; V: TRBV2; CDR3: ASSEKGDTEAF
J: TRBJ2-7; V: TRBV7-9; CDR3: ASSVGLAGNYEQY
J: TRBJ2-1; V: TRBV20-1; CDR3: SAARQVLRL
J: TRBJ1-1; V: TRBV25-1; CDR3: ASSVSPTWGTEAF
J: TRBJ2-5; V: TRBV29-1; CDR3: SGGREKETQY
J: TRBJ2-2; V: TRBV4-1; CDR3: ATLPSQGAGGELF